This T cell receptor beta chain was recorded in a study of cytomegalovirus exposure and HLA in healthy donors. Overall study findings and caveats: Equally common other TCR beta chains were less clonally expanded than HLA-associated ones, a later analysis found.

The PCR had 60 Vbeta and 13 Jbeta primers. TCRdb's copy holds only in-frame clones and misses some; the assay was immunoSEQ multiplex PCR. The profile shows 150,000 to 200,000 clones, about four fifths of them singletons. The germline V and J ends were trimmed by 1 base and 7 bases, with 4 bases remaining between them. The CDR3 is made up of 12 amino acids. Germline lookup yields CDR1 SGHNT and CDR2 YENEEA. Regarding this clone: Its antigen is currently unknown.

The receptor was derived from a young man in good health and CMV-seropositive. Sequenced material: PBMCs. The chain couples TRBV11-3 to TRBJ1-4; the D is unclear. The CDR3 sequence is CASSLVAEKLFF. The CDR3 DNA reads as TGTGCCAGCAGCTTAGTGGCTGAAAAACTGTTTTTT.